A single sample is the source of the 14 T cell receptor beta chains below, sequenced in a study of blood T cells in healthy people across ages (dated by TCRdb to about 2015). Libraries were constructed by 5' RACE. This sample was sequenced with an Illumina HiSeq 2500. A second PCR of about 7 to 12 cycles was performed with a sample-barcoded 5' primer and a J-beta primer mix. The public reads were reanalyzed by TCRdb: fastp trimming at Q25, MiXCR alignment, in-frame beta chains only. Every CDR3 protein is listed once, alongside the most common genes and DNA of its rows. This sample has 800,000 to 1,000,000 distinct CDR3 sequences in its table, and roughly 52% of those were observed once. The ten largest make up about an eighth of the sample. The sample consisted of blood. These receptors originate from a young man in good health.

Only a few counts were recorded for this clonotype. This chain joins TRBV2 and TRBJ2-7; tentative D call: TRBD1 (6 bases). Germline loops: CDR1 SNHLY, CDR2 FYNNEI. V gave up 4 bases and J gave up 2 bases, with 12 bases separating them. There are 14 residues in the CDR3. The CDR3 DNA reads as TGTGCCAGCAGTGTTCAACAGGGCACCTACGAGCAGTACTTC. Translation: CASSVQQGTYEQYF.

The gene calls are TRBV12-3 or TRBV12-4 and TRBJ1-5; unclear D gene. V dropped 5 bases and J dropped 7 bases, with 15 bases sitting between them. The CDR3 is 14 residues long. The CDR3: CASSQAAGLQPQHF. The CDR3 DNA follows: TGTGCCAGCAGTCAAGCAGCAGGCCTACAGCCCCAGCATTTT.

The CDR3 DNA follows: TGTGCCAGCAGTTACACAGGGGCCAGAGCCAAAAACATTCAGTACTTC. Its translation: CASSYTGARAKNIQYF. V and J are TRBV28 and TRBJ2-4, with TRBD1 matching 7 bases. Looked up from germline, CDR1 is MDHEN and CDR2 is SYDVKM. This CDR3 contains 16 residues. V gave up 4 bases and J gave up 0 bases; unmatched junction bases: 6.

This clonotype appeared once. The chain has TRBV7-2 and TRBJ2-7; 7 positions agree with TRBD2. The germline V gene has CDR1 SGHTA and CDR2 FQGNSA. With V trimmed by 1 base and J by 0 bases, 6 bases remained unmatched. The CDR3 contains 16 residues. The CDR3 loop reads CASSLVARGVSYEQYF. The CDR3 region has the DNA TGTGCCAGCAGCTTAGTGGCTCGGGGGGTCTCCTACGAGCAGTACTTC.

This sequence joins TRBV5-1 and TRBJ2-3, with D possibly TRBD2 on 6 matching bases. Trimming took 5 bases from V and 1 from J, leaving 14 bases between them. Per the germline V gene, CDR1 is SGHRS and CDR2 is YFSETQ. The CDR3 has 15 residues. CDR3 nucleotide sequence: TGCGCCAGCAGGCCGGAGGTAGCGGGCACAGATACGCAGTATTTT. Amino acid sequence: CASRPEVAGTDTQYF.

The table lists this clonotype with a few counts. V and J are TRBV4-1 and TRBJ2-1; no clear D. V was trimmed by 5 bases and J by 7 bases, leaving 12 bases between them. The CDR3 covers 13 residues. Germline V gene data show CDR1 as MGHRA and CDR2 as YSYEKL. CDR3 protein: CASSGVQWNEQFF. Written as DNA, the CDR3 is TGCGCCAGCAGCGGAGTACAGTGGAATGAGCAGTTCTTC.

This clonotype came up a few times. V is TRBV7-2 and J is TRBJ2-1; 8 bases line up with TRBD2. The CDR3 covers 15 residues. V gave up 7 bases and J gave up 9 bases; unmatched junction bases: 14. Germline CDR1 and CDR2: SGHTA and FQGNSA. CDR3 sequence (DNA): TGTGCCAGCAACCCGGATATTAGCGGGGTCTCTGAGCAGTTCTTC. Translated, it gives CASNPDISGVSEQFF.

This clonotype was seen a few times. The chain is built from TRBV12-3 or TRBV12-4 and TRBJ1-5; 7 nucleotides agree with TRBD1. This CDR3 is built from 15 residues. V trimming: 6 bases; J trimming: 3 bases; junction bases outside the gene matches: 8. In DNA, the CDR3 is TGTGCCAGCAGCCACGGACAGGTTAACAATCAGCCCCAGCATTTT. It specifies CASSHGQVNNQPQHF.

In its sample, this clonotype was seen many times. CDR3 coding DNA: TGTGCCAGCATGGGGCCAGATACGCTCTCCTACGAGCAGTACTTC. It is translated as CASMGPDTLSYEQYF. This chain links TRBV28 with TRBJ2-7; maybe TRBD1 (5 bases). Trimming removed 7 bases from V and 0 bases from J, with 16 bases in between. CDR1 and CDR2 from the germline V gene are MDHEN and SYDVKM. The CDR3 spans 15 residues.

The chain has TRBV7-2 and TRBJ2-4; 7 bases agree with TRBD1. The CDR3 has 14 residues. The V gene end was trimmed by 3 bases and the J gene end by 7 bases; junction bases not matched to a gene: 6. Per the germline V gene, CDR1 is SGHTA and CDR2 is FQGNSA. The CDR3 spells CASSLETGVNIQYF. The CDR3 DNA follows: TGTGCCAGCAGCTTGGAAACAGGGGTGAACATTCAGTACTTC.

The rearrangement links TRBV10-3 to TRBJ2-3, with D possibly matching TRBD2 (5 bases). Trimming took 2 bases from V and 6 from J, leaving 12 bases between them. The CDR3 loop spans 14 amino acids. The germline V gene has CDR1 ENHRY and CDR2 SYGVKD. For the CDR3, the DNA is TGTGCCATCAGTGAGCGGCGGGCCCTGGATACGCAGTATTTT. It translates to CAISERRALDTQYF.

This clonotype was seen only a few times. This chain uses TRBV7-8 with TRBJ2-3; D not resolved. Trimming took off 4 bases at V and 0 bases at J, with 11 bases between the two ends. Per germline, CDR1 SGHVS and CDR2 FQNEAQ. The CDR3 covers 15 residues. This chain's CDR3 is CASSSRVGSTDTQYF. DNA for the CDR3: TGTGCCAGCAGCTCTAGAGTTGGTAGCACAGATACGCAGTATTTT. The full variable domain, completed using reference TRBV7-8 and TRBJ2-3, is GAGVSQSPRYKVAKRGQDVALRCDPISGHVSLFWYQQALGQGPEFLTYFQNEAQLDKSGLPSDRFFAERPEGSVSTLKIQRTQQEDSAVYLCASSSRVGSTDTQYFGPGTRLTVL.

The rearrangement links TRBV9 to TRBJ1-2; D is unclear. The CDR3 length is 17 residues. Germline V gives CDR1 SGDLS, CDR2 YYNGEE. The V gene lost 0 bases and the J gene lost 2 bases, with 17 bases spanning the gap. CDR3 sequence (DNA): TGTGCCAGCAGCGTAGGAGGGTCGAGATCGGCGAACTATGGCTACACCTTC. Its translation: CASSVGGSRSANYGYTF.

CDR3 nucleotides: TGTGCCAGCAGTTCCGACAGGTCAACTAATGAAAAACTGTTTTTT. Translating it yields CASSSDRSTNEKLFF. The V call is TRBV6-5, the J call TRBJ1-4; a weak D match, TRBD1 (6 bases). V was trimmed by 4 bases and J by 0 bases, leaving 9 bases between them. The V gene's germline CDR1 is MNHEY and CDR2 SVGAGI. This CDR3 contains 15 residues.